This TCR beta chain came from a study of post-analysis software for immune sequencing data. Study-wide background: The disease courses covered relapsing-remitting, secondary progressive and progressive-relapsing multiple sclerosis.

This clonotype was picked up a small number of times. Its antigen is unknown. Whole-study findings and limits: Relative to controls, patients had about 5 TRBV segments at higher frequency, with TRBV5-6, TRBV5-1 and TRBV20-1 among these. F measure clustering grouped samples strongly by preparation batch. People with multiple sclerosis had a significantly lower normalized Chao1 diversity than controls did.

Every TCR beta cDNA library bore unique molecular identifiers. TCRdb recomputed calls from the PCR reads with MiXCR, one row per CDR3 protein. The top ten clones hold more than 0.45% of a sample with 700,000 to 800,000 distinct CDR3 sequences, just under 30% of them seen once. The germline V gene encodes CDR1 SGHTA and CDR2 FQGNSA. V was shortened by 5 bases and J by 6 bases, with 14 bases between the two germline ends. The CDR3 runs 14 residues. The clonotype comes from a girl under 18 with multiple sclerosis. Input material: blood. This chain uses TRBV7-2 with TRBJ2-1; D possibly corresponds to TRBD2 (6 bases). CDR3 sequence: CASSPTGSSNEQFF. DNA of the CDR3: TGTGCCAGCAGCCCCACCGGGAGTAGCAATGAGCAGTTCTTC.